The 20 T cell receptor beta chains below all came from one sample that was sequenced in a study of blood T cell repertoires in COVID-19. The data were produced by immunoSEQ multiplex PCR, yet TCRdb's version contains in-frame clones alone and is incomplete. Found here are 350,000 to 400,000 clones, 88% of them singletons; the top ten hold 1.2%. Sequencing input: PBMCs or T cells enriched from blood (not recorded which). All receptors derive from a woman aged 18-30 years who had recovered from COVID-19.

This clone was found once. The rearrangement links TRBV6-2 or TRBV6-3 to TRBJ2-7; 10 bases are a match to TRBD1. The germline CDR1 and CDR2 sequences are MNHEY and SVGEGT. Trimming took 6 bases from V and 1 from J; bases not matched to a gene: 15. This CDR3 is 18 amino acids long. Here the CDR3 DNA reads TGTGCCAGCAGCTTCCCTCCCCGGGACAGGGGCCTTTCCTACGAGCAGTACTTC. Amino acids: CASSFPPRDRGLSYEQYF.

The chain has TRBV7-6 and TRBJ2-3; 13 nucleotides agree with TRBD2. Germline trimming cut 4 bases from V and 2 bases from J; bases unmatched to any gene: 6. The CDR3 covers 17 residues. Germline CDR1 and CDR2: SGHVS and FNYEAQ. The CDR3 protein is CASSSKTSGRPTDTQYF. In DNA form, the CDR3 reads TGTGCCAGCAGCTCCAAGACTAGCGGGAGGCCCACAGATACGCAGTATTTT.

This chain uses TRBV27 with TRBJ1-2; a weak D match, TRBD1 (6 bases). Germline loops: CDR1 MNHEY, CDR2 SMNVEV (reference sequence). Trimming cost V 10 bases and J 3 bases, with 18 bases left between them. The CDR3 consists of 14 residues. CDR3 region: CATSRGAGYYGYTF. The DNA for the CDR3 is TGTGCCACCTCCCGGGGGGCAGGCTACTATGGCTACACCTTC.

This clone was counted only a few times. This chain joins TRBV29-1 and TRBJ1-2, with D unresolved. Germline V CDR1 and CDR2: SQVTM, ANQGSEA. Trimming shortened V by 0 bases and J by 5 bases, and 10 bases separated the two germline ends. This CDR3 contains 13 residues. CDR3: CSVEDWPGYGYTF. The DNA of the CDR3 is TGCAGCGTTGAAGATTGGCCGGGTTATGGCTACACCTTC.

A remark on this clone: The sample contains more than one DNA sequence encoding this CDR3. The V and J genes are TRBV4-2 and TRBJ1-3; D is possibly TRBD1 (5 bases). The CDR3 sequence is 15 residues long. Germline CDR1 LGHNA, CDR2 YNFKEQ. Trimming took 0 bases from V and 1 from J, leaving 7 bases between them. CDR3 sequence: CASSQDGTSGNTIYF. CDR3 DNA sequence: TGTGCCAGCAGCCAAGACGGGACTTCTGGAAACACCATATATTTT.

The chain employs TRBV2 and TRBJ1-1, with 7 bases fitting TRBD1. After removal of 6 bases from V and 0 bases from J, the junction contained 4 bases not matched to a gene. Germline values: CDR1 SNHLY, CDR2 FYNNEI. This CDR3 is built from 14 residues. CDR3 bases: TGTGCCAGCAGACGCGGACAGGTGAACACTGAAGCTTTCTTT. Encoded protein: CASRRGQVNTEAFF. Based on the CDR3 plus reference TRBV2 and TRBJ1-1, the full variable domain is EPEVTQTPSHQVTQMGQEVILRCVPISNHLYFYWYRQILGQKVEFLVSFYNNEISEKSEIFDDQFSVERPDGSNFTLKIRSTKLEDSAMYFCASRRGQVNTEAFFGQGTRLTVV.

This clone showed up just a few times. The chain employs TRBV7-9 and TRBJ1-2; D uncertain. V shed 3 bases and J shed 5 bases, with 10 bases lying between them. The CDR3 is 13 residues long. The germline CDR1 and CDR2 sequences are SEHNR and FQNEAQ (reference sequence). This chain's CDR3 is CASSFTALYGYTF. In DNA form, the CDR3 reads TGTGCCAGCAGCTTTACAGCTTTATATGGCTACACCTTC.

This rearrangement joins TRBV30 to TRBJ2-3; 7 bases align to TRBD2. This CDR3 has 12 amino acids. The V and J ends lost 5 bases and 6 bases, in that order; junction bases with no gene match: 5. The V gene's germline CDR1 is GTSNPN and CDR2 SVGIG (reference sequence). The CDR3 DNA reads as TGTGCCTGGGGATCCGGGGGGGATACGCAGTATTTT. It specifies CAWGSGGDTQYF.

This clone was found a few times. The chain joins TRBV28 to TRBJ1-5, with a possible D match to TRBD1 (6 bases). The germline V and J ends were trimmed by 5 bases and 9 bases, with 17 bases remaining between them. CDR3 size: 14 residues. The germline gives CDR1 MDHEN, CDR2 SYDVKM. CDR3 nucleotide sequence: TGTGCCAGCAGTCAGGGGCCAGGGAAGGGGCCCCAGCATTTT. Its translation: CASSQGPGKGPQHF.

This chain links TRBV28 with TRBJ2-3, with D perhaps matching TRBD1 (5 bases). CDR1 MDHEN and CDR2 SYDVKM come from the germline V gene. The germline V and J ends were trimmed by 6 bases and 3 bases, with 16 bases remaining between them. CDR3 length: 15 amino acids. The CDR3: CASSRRVLGTDTQYF. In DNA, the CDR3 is TGTGCCAGCAGCCGCAGGGTGCTGGGGACAGATACGCAGTATTTT.

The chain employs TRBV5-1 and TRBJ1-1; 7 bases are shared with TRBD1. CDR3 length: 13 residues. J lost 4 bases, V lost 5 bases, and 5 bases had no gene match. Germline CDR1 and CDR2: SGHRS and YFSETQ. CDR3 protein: CASRWQGGTEAFF. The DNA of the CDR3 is TGCGCCAGCAGATGGCAGGGGGGCACTGAAGCTTTCTTT.

CDR3 sequence (DNA): TGTGCCAGCAGCTTGTCTCCCTACCCCTCCTACGAGCAGTACTTC. Translating gives CASSLSPYPSYEQYF. The chain uses TRBV5-6 and TRBJ2-7; D not certain. The germline V gene has CDR1 SGHDT and CDR2 YYEEEE. The V end lost 1 base, the J end lost 0 bases, and 11 bases lay between the germline ends. CDR3 length equals 15 residues. The full variable domain, its missing parts supplied by reference TRBV5-6 and TRBJ2-7, is DAGVTQSPTHLIKTRGQQVTLRCSPKSGHDTVSWYQQALGQGPQFIFQYYEEEERQRGNFPDRFSGHQFPNYSSELNVNALLLGDSALYLCASSLSPYPSYEQYFGPGTRLTVT.

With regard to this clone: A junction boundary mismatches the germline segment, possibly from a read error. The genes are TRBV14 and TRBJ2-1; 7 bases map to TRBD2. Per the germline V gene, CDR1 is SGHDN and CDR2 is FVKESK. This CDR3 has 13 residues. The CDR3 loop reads CASSTSERGRGIF. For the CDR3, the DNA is TGTGCCAGCAGCACTTCCGAGCGGGGCCGCGGGATCTTC.

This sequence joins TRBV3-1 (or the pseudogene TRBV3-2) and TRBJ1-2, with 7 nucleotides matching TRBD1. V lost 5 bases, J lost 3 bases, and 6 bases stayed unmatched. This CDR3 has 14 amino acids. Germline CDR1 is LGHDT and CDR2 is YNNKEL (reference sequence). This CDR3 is CASSADRIYYGYTF. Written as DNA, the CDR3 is TGTGCCAGCAGCGCGGACAGGATATACTATGGCTACACCTTC.

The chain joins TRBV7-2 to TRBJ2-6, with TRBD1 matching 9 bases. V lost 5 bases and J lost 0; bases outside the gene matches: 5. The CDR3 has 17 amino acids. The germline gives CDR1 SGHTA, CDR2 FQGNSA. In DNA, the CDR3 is TGTGCCAGCAGCAAAACGACAGGGGGCTCTGGGGCCAACGTCCTGACTTTC. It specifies CASSKTTGGSGANVLTF.

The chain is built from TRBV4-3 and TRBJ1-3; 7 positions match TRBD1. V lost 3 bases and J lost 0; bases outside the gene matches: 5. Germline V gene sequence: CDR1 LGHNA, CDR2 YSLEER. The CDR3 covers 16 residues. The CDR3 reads CASSQDRGHSGNTIYF. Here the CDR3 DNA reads TGCGCCAGCAGCCAGGATAGGGGGCACTCTGGAAACACCATATATTTT.

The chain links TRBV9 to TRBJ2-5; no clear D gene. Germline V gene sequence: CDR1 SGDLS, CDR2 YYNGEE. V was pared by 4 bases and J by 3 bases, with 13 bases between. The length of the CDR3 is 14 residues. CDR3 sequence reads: CASSLDVGKETQYF. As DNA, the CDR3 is TGTGCCAGCAGCCTAGACGTCGGTAAAGAGACCCAGTACTTC.

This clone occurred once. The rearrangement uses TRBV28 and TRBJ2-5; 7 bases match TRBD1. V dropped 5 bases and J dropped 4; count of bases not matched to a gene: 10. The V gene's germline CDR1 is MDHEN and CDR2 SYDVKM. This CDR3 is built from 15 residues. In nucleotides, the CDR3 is TGTGCCAGCAGTAGGGACAGACTCCTGCGAGAGACCCAGTACTTC. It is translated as CASSRDRLLRETQYF. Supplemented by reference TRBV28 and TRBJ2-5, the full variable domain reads DVKVTQSSRYLVKRTGEKVFLECVQDMDHENMFWYRQDPGLGLRLIYFSYDVKMKEKGDIPEGYSVSREKKERFSLILESASTNQTSMYLCASSRDRLLRETQYFGPGTRLLVL.

For the CDR3, the DNA is TGTGCCAGTAGTACGGGGACAGGGATGAGCTCCTACGAGCAGTACTTC. Protein product: CASSTGTGMSSYEQYF. The chain links TRBV19 to TRBJ2-7, with 9 nucleotides matching TRBD1. J was trimmed by 0 bases and V by 4 bases; bases with no gene match: 7. Germline CDR1 reads LNHDA; CDR2 reads SQIVND (reference sequence). The CDR3 runs to 16 residues.

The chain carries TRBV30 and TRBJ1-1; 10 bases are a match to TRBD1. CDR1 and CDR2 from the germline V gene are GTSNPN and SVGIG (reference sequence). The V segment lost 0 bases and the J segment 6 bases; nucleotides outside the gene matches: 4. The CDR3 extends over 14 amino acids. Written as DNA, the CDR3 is TGTGCCTGGAGTGTACGAGGACAGGGGGCTGAAGCTTTCTTT. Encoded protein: CAWSVRGQGAEAFF. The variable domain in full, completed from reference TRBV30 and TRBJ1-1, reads SQTIHQWPATLVQPVGSPLSLECTVEGTSNPNLYWYRQAAGRGLQLLFYSVGIGQISSEVPQNLSASRPQDRQFILSSKKLLLSDSGFYLCAWSVRGQGAEAFFGQGTRLTVV.